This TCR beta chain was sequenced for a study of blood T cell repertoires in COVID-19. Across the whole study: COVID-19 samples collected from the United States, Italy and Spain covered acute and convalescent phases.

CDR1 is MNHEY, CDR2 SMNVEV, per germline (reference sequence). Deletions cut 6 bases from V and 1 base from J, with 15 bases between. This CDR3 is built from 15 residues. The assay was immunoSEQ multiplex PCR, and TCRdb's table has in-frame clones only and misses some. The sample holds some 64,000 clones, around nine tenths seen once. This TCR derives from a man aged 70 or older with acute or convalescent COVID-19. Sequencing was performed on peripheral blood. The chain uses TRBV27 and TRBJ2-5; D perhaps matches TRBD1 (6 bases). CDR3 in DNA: TGTGCCAGCAGCCTATATGGGGGCCCCCAAGAGACCCAGTACTTC. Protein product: CASSLYGGPQETQYF.